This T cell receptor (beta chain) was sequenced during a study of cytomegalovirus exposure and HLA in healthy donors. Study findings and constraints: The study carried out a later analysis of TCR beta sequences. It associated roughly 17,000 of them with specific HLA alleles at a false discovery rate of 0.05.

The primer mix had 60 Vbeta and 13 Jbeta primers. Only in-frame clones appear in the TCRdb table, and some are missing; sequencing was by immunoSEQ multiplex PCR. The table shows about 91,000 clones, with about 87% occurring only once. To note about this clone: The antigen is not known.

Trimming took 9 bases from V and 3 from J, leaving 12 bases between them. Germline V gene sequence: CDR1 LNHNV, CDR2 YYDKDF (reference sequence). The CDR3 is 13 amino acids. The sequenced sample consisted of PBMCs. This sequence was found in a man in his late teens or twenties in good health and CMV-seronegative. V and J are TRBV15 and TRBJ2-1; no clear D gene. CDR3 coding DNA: TGTGCCACGGGTAGCCTGGGCTACAATGAGCAGTTCTTC. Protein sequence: CATGSLGYNEQFF.